A selection of T cell receptor beta chains follows, all from one sample in a study of blood T cell repertoires in COVID-19. Clones were read by immunoSEQ multiplex PCR, and TCRdb kept only the in-frame ones, dropping some. The table lists 70,000 or so clones, over 75% of them singletons, with 2.5% to 3% in the top ten. The sequenced sample consisted of peripheral blood. Receptor source: an elderly man with acute or convalescent COVID-19. Each CDR3 is given without its conserved first and last residue.

CDR3aa	v_gene	j_gene
AAVAGGTQY	TRBV6-6	TRBJ2-3
ASSPSSRRAEQY	TRBV9	TRBJ2-7
ASSRGLASTDTQY	TRBV18	TRBJ2-3
AWSTAGADTQY	TRBV30	TRBJ2-3
ASSLHSQETQY	TRBV12-3/TRBV12-4	TRBJ2-5
ASSIERQGSRNTEAF	TRBV19	TRBJ1-1
ASSLTLQGARTEAF	TRBV11-2	TRBJ1-1
ASSLDGQGAQPQH	TRBV5-1	TRBJ1-5
ASSWLSLYNEQF	TRBV7-2	TRBJ2-1
ASSQGTARGIPSGNTIY	TRBV4-1	TRBJ1-3
ASSQDQREQF	TRBV4-1	TRBJ2-1
ASSIAGSYEQY	TRBV7-9	TRBJ2-7
ASSALAGTNTGELF	TRBV9	TRBJ2-2